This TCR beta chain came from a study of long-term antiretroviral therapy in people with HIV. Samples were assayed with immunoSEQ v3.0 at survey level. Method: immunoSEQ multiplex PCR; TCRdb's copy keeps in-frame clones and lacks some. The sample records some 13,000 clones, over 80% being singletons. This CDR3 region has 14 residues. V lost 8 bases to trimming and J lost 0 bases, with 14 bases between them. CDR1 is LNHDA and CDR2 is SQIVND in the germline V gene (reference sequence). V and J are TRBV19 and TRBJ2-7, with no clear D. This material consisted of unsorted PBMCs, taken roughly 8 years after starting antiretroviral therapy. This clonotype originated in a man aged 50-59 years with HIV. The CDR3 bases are TGTGCCAGTGCTCACCGAACCCTCTCCTACGAGCAGTACTTC. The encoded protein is CASAHRTLSYEQYF.